These T cell receptor beta chains were read from a single sample in a study of CD8 T cells in ankylosing spondylitis. TCRdb fed the 5' RACE reads into MiXCR, producing one record per CDR3 protein. Among fewer than 550,000 distinct CDR3 sequences listed, over 4% were seen once. Sequenced sample: blood, either unsorted or a sorted T cell fraction (not recorded which). The receptors derive from a male donor with ankylosing spondylitis. The CDR3 runs from the conserved cysteine through the conserved F or W. The D gene is left open where the match is weak. Some rows have no size entry. The others give once, few or many, or a class for an expanded clone.

d_gene	v_gene	abundance	j_gene	CDR3aa	CDR3nt
TRBD2	TRBV7-9	-	TRBJ2-3	CASSPLSGKGEDTQYF	TGTGCCAGCAGCCCCCTTAGCGGGAAGGGGGAAGATACGCAGTATTTT
TRBD2	TRBV6-2/TRBV6-3	-	TRBJ2-7	CASSVRPGLAQSEPQYF	TGTGCCAGCAGTGTGCGCCCAGGACTAGCGCAAAGTGAACCGCAGTACTTC
-	TRBV20-1	many	TRBJ2-2	CSARVTGRTGELFF	TGCAGTGCTAGAGTTACAGGGAGAACCGGGGAGCTGTTTTTT
TRBD1	TRBV2	once	TRBJ2-3	CASSVTGQGERNAQYF	TGTGCCAGCAGTGTTACCGGACAGGGGGAGAGGAATGCGCAGTATTTT
-	TRBV5-1	many	TRBJ2-2	CASSATVTGELFF	TGCGCCAGCAGCGCGACAGTAACCGGGGAGCTGTTTTTT
TRBD2	TRBV20-1	many	TRBJ2-5	CSARVLAGPQETQYF	TGCAGTGCTAGAGTACTAGCGGGACCCCAAGAGACCCAGTACTTC
TRBD2	TRBV10-2	-	TRBJ2-1	CASRNRLASYNEQFF	TGCGCCAGCAGGAACCGACTAGCCTCCTACAATGAGCAGTTCTTC
-	TRBV7-9	many	TRBJ1-4	CASSLQRTEKLFF	TGTGCCAGCAGTCTCCAGAGGACTGAAAAACTGTTTTTT
-	TRBV6-1	few	TRBJ2-2	CASSITGTTNTGELFF	TGTGCCAGCAGCATTACCGGGACAACGAACACCGGGGAGCTGTTTTTT
TRBD2	TRBV12-3/TRBV12-4	many	TRBJ2-5	CASKGGLAIAETQYF	TGTGCCAGCAAGGGGGGACTAGCGATCGCCGAGACCCAGTACTTC
-	TRBV5-1	many	TRBJ2-7	CASSLAVAISLGEQYF	TGCGCCAGCAGCTTGGCCGTGGCGATTTCTCTCGGCGAGCAGTACTTC
TRBD2	TRBV4-3	many	TRBJ2-7	CASSQSSGRADGRSYEQYF	TGCGCCAGCAGCCAAAGTAGCGGGAGGGCCGATGGAAGATCCTACGAGCAGTACTTC
-	TRBV6-4	-	TRBJ2-2	CASSPIEAGELFF	TGTGCCAGCAGTCCAATAGAGGCCGGGGAGCTGTTTTTT
TRBD2	TRBV4-3	many	TRBJ2-1	CASSQDIRTRNYNEQFF	TGCGCCAGCAGCCAAGATATTAGGACTAGGAATTACAATGAGCAGTTCTTC